This record concerns one T cell receptor beta chain sequence. This record belongs to a study of blood T cell repertoires in COVID-19. Study-wide background: COVID-19 samples collected from the United States, Italy and Spain covered acute and convalescent phases. T cells, B-cell-depleted T cells, or PBMCs supplied cDNA or gDNA.

Original handling: Estimated nucleated cell counts came from reference gene primer amplification. Using immunoSEQ multiplex PCR, the repertoire was profiled, and TCRdb retains in-frame clones only, with some absent. The DNA was the basis for D and trimming; V, J and clone size are from that table. Found here are 110,000 to 150,000 clones, around 89% of them singletons; the top ten hold 3% to 3.5%. This CDR3 spans 17 amino acids. The V gene's germline CDR1 is SGHKS and CDR2 YYEKEE (reference sequence). Germline trimming cut 0 bases from V and 4 bases from J; bases unmatched to any gene: 11. The source of this sequence is a woman aged 60-70 years with active COVID-19. This sequence joins TRBV5-5 and TRBJ1-2; 8 bases line up with TRBD1. The sample comprised peripheral blood. CDR3 in amino acids: CASSLAFGAGGGYGYTF. DNA for the CDR3: TGTGCCAGCAGCTTGGCCTTCGGGGCAGGGGGCGGCTATGGCTACACCTTC.